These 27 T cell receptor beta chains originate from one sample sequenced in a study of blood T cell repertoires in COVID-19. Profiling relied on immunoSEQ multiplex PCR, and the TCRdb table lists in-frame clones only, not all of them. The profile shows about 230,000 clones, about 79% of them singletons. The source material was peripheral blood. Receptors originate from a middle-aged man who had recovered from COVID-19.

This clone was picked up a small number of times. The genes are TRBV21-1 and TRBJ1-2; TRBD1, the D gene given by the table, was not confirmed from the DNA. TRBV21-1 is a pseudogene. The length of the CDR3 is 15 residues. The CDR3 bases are TGTGCCAGACTCGTGGGCAGGATGGGTAACTATGGCTACACCTTC. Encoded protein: CARLVGRMGNYGYTF.

This CDR3 reads CASSRTPRGTGELFF. The CDR3 DNA reads TGTGCCAGTAGTCGGACCCCCAGGGGCACCGGGGAGCTGTTTTTT. This chain links TRBV19 with TRBJ2-2, with D possibly matching TRBD1 (6 bases). This CDR3 has 15 residues. The germline V and J ends were trimmed by 5 bases and 4 bases, with 14 bases remaining between them. Germline loops: CDR1 LNHDA, CDR2 SQIVND (reference sequence).

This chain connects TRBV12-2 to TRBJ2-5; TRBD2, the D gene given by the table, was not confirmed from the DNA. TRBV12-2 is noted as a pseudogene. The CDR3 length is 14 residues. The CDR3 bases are TGTGCAAGTCGCACCTCAAGCGTCCAAGAGACCCAGTACTTC. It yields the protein CASRTSSVQETQYF.

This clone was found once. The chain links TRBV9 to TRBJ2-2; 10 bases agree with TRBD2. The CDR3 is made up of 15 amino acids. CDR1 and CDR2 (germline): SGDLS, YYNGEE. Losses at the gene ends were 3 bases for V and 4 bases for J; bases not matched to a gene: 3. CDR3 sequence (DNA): TGTGCCAGCAGCGCTAGCGGGGGAGGCACCGGGGAGCTGTTTTTT. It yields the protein CASSASGGGTGELFF.

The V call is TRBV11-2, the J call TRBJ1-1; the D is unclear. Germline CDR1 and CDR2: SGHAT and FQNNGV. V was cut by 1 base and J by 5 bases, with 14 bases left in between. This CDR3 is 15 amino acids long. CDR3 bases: TGTGCCAGCAGCTTAGGGTCCGCTGGGCAGACTGAAGCTTTCTTT. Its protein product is CASSLGSAGQTEAFF.

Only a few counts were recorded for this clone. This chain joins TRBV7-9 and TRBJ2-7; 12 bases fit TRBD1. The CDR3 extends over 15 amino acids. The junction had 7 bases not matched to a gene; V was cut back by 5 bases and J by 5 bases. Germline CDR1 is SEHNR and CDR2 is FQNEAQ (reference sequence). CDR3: CASSPGQGAPNEQYF. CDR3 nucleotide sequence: TGTGCCAGCAGCCCGGGACAGGGGGCTCCAAACGAGCAGTACTTC.

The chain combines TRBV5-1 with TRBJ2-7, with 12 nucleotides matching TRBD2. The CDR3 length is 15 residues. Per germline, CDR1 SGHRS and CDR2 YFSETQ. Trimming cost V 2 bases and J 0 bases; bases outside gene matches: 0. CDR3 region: CASSLLAGGSYEQYF. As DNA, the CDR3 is TGCGCCAGCAGCTTACTAGCGGGAGGCTCCTACGAGCAGTACTTC.

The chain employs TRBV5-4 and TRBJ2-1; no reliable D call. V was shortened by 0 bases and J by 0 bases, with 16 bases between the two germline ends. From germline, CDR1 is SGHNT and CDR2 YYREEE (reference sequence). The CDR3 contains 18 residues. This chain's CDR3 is CASSLGVLSDLSYNEQFF. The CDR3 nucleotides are TGTGCCAGCAGCTTGGGTGTTTTGAGCGACCTCTCCTACAATGAGCAGTTCTTC.

CDR3 protein: CAISTSEKAQETQYF. In DNA form, the CDR3 reads TGTGCCATCAGTACTAGCGAGAAAGCCCAAGAGACCCAGTACTTC. This chain links TRBV10-3 with TRBJ2-5, with TRBD2 identical over 7 bases. This CDR3 has 15 amino acids. The ends lost 5 bases at V and 1 base at J; junction bases unmatched: 7. CDR1 ENHRY and CDR2 SYGVKD come from the germline V gene.

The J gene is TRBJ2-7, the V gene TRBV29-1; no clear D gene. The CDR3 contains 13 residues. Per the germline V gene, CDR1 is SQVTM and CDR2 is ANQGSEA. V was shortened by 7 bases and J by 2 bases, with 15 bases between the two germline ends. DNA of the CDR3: TGCAGCGCATTGGGCCCTGAACCCTACGAGCAGTACTTC. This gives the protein CSALGPEPYEQYF.

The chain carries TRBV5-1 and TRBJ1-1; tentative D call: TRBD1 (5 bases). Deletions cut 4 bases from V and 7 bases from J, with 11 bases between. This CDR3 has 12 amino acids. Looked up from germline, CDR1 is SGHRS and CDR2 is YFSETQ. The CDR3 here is CASSLRGGEAFF. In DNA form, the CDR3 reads TGCGCCAGCAGCCTCCGCGGGGGTGAAGCTTTCTTT.

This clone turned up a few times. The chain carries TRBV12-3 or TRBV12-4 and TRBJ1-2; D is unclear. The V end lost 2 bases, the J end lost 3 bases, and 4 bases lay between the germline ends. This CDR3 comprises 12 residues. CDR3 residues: CASSLTDYGYTF. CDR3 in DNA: TGTGCCAGCAGTTTAACAGACTATGGCTACACCTTC.

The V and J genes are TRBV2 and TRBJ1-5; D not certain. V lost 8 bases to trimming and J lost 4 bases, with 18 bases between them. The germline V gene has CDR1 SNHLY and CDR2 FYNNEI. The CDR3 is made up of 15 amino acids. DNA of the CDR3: TGTGCCAGCTCGAGGCAGTCTGAATGGAATCAGCCCCAGCATTTT. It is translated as CASSRQSEWNQPQHF.

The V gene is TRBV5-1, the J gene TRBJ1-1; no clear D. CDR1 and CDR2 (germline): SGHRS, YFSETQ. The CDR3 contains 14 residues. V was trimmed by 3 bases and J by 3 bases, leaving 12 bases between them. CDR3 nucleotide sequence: TGCGCCAGCAGCTCATTCGGGGTTCACACTGAAGCTTTCTTT. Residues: CASSSFGVHTEAFF. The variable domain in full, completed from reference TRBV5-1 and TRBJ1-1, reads KAGVTQTPRYLIKTRGQQVTLSCSPISGHRSVSWYQQTPGQGLQFLFEYFSETQRNKGNFPGRFSGRQFSNSRSEMNVSTLELGDSALYLCASSSFGVHTEAFFGQGTRLTVV.

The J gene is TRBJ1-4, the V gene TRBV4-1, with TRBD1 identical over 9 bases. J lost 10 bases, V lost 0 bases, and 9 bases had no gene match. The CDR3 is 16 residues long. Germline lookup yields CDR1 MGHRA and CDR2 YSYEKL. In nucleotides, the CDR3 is TGCGCCAGCAGCCAAGACCCCGGGACAGGGAGCGGAAAACTGTTTTTT. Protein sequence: CASSQDPGTGSGKLFF.

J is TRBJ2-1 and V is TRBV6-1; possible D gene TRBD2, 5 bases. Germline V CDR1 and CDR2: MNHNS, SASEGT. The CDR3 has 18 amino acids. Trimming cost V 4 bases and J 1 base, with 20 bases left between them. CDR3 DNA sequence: TGTGCCAGCAGTGGGAGGACTCCTTGGGATAGATCCTACAATGAGCAGTTCTTC. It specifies CASSGRTPWDRSYNEQFF.

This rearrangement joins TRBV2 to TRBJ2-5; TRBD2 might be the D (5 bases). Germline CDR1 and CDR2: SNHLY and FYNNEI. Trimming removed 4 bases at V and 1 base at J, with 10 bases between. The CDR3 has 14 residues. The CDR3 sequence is CASSVWRAQETQYF. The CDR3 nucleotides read TGTGCCAGCAGTGTATGGCGGGCCCAAGAGACCCAGTACTTC.

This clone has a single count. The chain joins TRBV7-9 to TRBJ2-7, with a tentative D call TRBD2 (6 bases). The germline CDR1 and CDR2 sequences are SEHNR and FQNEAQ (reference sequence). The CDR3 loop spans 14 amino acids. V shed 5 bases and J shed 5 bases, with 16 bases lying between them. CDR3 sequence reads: CASSLERGINEQYF. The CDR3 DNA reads TGTGCCAGCAGCCTAGAACGGGGGATAAACGAGCAGTACTTC.

Written as DNA, the CDR3 is TGTGCCAGCAGCTTAAATGCAGGGGTAGGCGAAAAACTGTTTTTT. Its protein is CASSLNAGVGEKLFF. The V gene is TRBV7-2, the J gene TRBJ1-4; possible D gene TRBD1, 6 bases. V was clipped by 2 bases and J by 8 bases, with 15 bases between them. The CDR3 has 15 residues. Germline assignment: CDR1 SGHTA and CDR2 FQGNSA.

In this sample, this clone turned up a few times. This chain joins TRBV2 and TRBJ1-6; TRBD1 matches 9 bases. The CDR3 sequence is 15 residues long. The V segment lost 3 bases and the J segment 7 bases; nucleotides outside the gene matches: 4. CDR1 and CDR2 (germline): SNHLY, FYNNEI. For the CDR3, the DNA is TGTGCCAGCAGTGAGTGGGACAGGGCGAATTCACCCCTCCACTTT. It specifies CASSEWDRANSPLHF. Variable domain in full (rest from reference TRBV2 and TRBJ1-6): EPEVTQTPSHQVTQMGQEVILRCVPISNHLYFYWYRQILGQKVEFLVSFYNNEISEKSEIFDDQFSVERPDGSNFTLKIRSTKLEDSAMYFCASSEWDRANSPLHFGNGTRLTVT.

The CDR3, as DNA: TGTGCCAGCAGCTTGGATTTGCAGGGGATAAACACCGGGGAGCTGTTTTTT. Protein product: CASSLDLQGINTGELFF. This chain uses TRBV5-4 with TRBJ2-2; perhaps TRBD1 as D (6 bases). The germline gives CDR1 SGHNT, CDR2 YYREEE (reference sequence). The V end was cut by 0 bases, the J end by 2 bases, with 14 bases between. This CDR3 has 17 residues.

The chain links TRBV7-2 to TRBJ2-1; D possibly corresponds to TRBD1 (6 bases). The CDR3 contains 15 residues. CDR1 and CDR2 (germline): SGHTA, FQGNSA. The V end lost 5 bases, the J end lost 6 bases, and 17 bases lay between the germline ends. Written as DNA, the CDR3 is TGTGCCAGCAGCCGGCCCTCATTAGGGGGCAATGAGCAGTTCTTC. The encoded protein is CASSRPSLGGNEQFF.

The CDR3 coding sequence is TGCGCCAGCAGCCAATCCGCGGGGGTCGAACCCGAGCAGTACTTC. It encodes CASSQSAGVEPEQYF. The rearrangement uses TRBV4-3 and TRBJ2-7; 7 nucleotides align to TRBD2. The CDR3 runs to 15 residues. V lost 2 bases to trimming and J lost 6 bases; unmatched junction nucleotides: 10. Germline CDR1 reads LGHNA; CDR2 reads YSLEER.

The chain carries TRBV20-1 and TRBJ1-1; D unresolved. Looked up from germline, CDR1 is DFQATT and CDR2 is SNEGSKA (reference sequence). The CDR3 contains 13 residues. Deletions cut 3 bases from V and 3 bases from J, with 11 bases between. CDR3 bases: TGCAGTGCTAGTGTTGGGAGGGACACTGAAGCTTTCTTT. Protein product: CSASVGRDTEAFF.

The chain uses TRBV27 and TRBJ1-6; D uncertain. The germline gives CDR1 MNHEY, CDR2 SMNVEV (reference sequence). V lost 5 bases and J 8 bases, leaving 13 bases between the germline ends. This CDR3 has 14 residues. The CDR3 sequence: CASSPAGVDSPLHF. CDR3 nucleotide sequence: TGTGCCAGCAGTCCCGCCGGGGTTGATTCACCCCTCCACTTT.

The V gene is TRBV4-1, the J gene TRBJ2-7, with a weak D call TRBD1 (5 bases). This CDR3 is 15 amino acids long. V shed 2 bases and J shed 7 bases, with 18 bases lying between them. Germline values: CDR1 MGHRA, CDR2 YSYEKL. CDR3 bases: TGCGCCAGCAGCCAACTCGCAGGGAAGGTCCGGGAGCAGTACTTC. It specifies CASSQLAGKVREQYF.

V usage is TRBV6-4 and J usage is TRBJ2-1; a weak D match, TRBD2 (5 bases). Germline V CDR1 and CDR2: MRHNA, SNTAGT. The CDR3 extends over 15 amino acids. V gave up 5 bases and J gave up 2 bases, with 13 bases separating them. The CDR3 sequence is CASSSDAGPYNEQFF. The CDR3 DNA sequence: TGTGCCAGCAGTTCGGACGCGGGCCCCTACAATGAGCAGTTCTTC.